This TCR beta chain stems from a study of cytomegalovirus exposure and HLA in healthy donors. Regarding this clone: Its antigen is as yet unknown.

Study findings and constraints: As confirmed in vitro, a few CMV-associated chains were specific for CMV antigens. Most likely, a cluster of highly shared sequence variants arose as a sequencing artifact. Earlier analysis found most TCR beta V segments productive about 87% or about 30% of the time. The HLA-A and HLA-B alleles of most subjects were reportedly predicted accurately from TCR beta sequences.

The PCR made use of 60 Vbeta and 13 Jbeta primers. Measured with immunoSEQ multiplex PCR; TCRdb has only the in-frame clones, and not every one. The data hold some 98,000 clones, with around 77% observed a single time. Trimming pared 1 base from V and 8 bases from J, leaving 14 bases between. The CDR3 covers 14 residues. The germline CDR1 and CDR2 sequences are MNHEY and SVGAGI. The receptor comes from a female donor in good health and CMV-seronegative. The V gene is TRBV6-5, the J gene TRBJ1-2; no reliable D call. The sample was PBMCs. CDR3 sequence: CASSYFTGSSGYTF. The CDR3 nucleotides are TGTGCCAGCAGTTACTTTACGGGGTCGTCCGGCTACACCTTC.